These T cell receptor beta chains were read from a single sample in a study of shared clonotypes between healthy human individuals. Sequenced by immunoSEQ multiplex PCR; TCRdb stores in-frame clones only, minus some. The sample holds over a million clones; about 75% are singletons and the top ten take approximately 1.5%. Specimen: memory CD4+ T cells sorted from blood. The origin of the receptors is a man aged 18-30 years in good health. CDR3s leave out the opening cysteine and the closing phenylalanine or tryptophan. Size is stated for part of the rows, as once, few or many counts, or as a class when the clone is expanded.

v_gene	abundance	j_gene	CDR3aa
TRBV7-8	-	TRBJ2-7	ASSSNRRGSYEQY
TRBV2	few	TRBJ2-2	ASREDSPTGELF
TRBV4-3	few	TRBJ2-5	ASSQTRDFQETQY
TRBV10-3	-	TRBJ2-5	AIKSEGRQETQY
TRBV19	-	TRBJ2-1	ASSISQVYNEQF
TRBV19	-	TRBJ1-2	DPGCRNYGYT
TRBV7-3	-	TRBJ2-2	ASSGTLNTGELF
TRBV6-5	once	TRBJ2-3	ASTALSTDTQY
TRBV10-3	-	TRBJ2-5	AIRETGGASETQY
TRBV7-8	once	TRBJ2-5	ASSLSGSQETQY
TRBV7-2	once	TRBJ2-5	ASSLTGGTETQY
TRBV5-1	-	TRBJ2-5	ASSATGGQQETQY
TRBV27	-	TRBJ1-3	ASSPSRWPPTRDRHYGNTIY
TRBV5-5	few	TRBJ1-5	ASSLDLQSNQPQH
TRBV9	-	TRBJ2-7	ASSVGSGTGNYEQY
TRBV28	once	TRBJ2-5	ASSLGTGQETQY
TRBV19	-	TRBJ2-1	ASSTLDRLGNEQF
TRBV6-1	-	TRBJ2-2	VTGLGQGEVGELF
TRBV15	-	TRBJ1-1	ATSRDLGINTEAF
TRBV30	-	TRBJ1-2	AWNRDRPYGYT
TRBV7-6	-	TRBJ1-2	ASSPGSGGNYGYT
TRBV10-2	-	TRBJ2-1	ASSEPRTSGGLGEQF
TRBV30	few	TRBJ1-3	AWTTGTGNTIY
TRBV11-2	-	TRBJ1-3	ASSWDGRSGNTIY
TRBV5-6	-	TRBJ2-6	ASSPSAGANVLT
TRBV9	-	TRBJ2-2	ASSVGDVGTGELF
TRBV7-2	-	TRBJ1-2	ASSPHSGTGAGYT
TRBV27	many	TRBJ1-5	ASRRAGTGNQPQH
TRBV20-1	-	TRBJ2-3	SATSGELQY
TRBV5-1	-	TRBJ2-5	ASSLRASTGETQY
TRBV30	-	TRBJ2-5	AWRARETQY
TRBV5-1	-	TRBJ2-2	ASSLDFGELF
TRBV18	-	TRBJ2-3	ASSPRAGSTDTQY
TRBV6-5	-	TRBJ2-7	ASSFAGTTH
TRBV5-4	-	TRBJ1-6	ASSDLGRGSNSPLH
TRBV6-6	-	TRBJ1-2	ASSPGGYGYT
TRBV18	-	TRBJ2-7	ASSPQEGEQY
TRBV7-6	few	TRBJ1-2	ASSSGQNYGYT
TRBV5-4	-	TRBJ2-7	ASSLKGLYEQY